These 31 T cell receptor beta chains share one sample of origin, sequenced in a study of T cells expressing NK-cell markers. TCRdb re-analyzed the 5' RACE reads; it lists each CDR3 protein once, without DNA. Its clone listing holds around 380,000 distinct CDR3 sequences. The sample comprised blood T cells: a sorted CD56 or NKG2C T cell subset, CD4+ or CD8+ T cells, or bulk PBMC T cells (not recorded which). The receptor source for this set is a woman aged 45-65 years in good health.

The CDR3 reads CASSSLNEQFF. This chain connects TRBV7-9 to TRBJ2-1. Per germline, CDR1 SEHNR and CDR2 FQNEAQ (reference sequence). This CDR3 has 11 amino acids.

The chain is built from TRBV29-1 and TRBJ2-4; checking the TCRdb D call of TRBD1 is not possible without DNA. CDR3 length: 14 amino acids. Germline assignment: CDR1 SQVTM and CDR2 ANQGSEA. The CDR3: CSVGFLTGGNIQYF.

V and J are TRBV10-3 and TRBJ2-4; TCRdb's D call, TRBD1, is unchecked because there is no DNA. Germline CDR1 is ENHRY and CDR2 is SYGVKD. The CDR3 length is 13 residues. CDR3 region: CAISDRVENIQYF.

The chain has TRBV4-1 and TRBJ2-2; TCRdb outputs TRBD1, but without DNA this stays unchecked. CDR1 is MGHRA, CDR2 YSYEKL, per germline. CDR3 length: 14 amino acids. CDR3 region: CASRSPGGTGELFF.

The chain carries TRBV29-1 and TRBJ2-5; TCRdb designates TRBD1, a call that cannot be tested without DNA. CDR1 is SQVTM, CDR2 ANQGSEA, per germline. The CDR3 is made up of 15 amino acids. The CDR3 protein is CSVVGVPERQETQYF.

This rearrangement joins TRBV3-1 to TRBJ2-1. The CDR3 runs 15 residues. CDR1 is LGHDT, CDR2 YNNKEL, per germline (reference sequence). CDR3 sequence: CASSQAVGSYNEQFF.

This chain links TRBV5-1 with TRBJ2-1; no DNA is available, so the TRBD1 call from TCRdb remains unchecked. The germline gives CDR1 SGHRS, CDR2 YFSETQ. There are 16 residues in the CDR3. The CDR3 here is CASSLAPLSPGQEQFF.

V is TRBV5-1 and J is TRBJ2-1; TCRdb designates TRBD2, a call that cannot be tested without DNA. The CDR3 covers 15 residues. Germline V gene lookup returns CDR1 SGHRS and CDR2 YFSETQ. The CDR3 is CASSLGLVGHNEQFF.

The chain couples TRBV10-3 to TRBJ2-1; TCRdb designates TRBD1, a call that cannot be tested without DNA. Germline lookup yields CDR1 ENHRY and CDR2 SYGVKD. This CDR3 has 16 residues. The CDR3: CAISDSRGVSYNEQFF.

The chain combines TRBV7-2 with TRBJ2-3; TCRdb indicates TRBD2, and absent DNA this call remains unverified. The CDR3 runs 17 residues. Germline V gives CDR1 SGHTA, CDR2 FQGNSA. The CDR3 here is CASSLEGLAGGPDTQYF.

The rearrangement joins TRBV12-3 or TRBV12-4 to TRBJ2-5. This CDR3 contains 12 residues. The CDR3 spells CASSLAPSIAFF.

The rearrangement links TRBV6-2 or TRBV6-3 to TRBJ2-5. The germline V gene has CDR1 MNHEY and CDR2 SVGEGT. The CDR3 length is 12 residues. The CDR3 here is CASSAKTGTQYF.

V and J are TRBV7-6 and TRBJ2-1. This CDR3 has 15 residues. CDR1 is SGHVS and CDR2 is FNYEAQ in the germline V gene. The CDR3 region is CASSLASGPYNEQFF.

The chain combines TRBV15 with TRBJ2-7; TCRdb gives TRBD1 as the D gene, but with no DNA this cannot be confirmed. Germline CDR1 and CDR2: LNHNV and YYDKDF (reference sequence). The CDR3 is made up of 12 amino acids. CDR3 sequence reads: CATSSGGYEQYF.

The chain couples TRBV29-1 to TRBJ2-3; TCRdb gives TRBD1 as the D gene, but with no DNA this cannot be confirmed. CDR1 is SQVTM and CDR2 is ANQGSEA in the germline V gene. The CDR3 spans 13 residues. This CDR3 is CSDRGQGPDTQYF.

The chain employs TRBV7-9 and TRBJ2-2; TCRdb indicates TRBD1, and absent DNA this call remains unverified. This CDR3 has 16 amino acids. CDR1 is SEHNR, CDR2 FQNEAQ, per germline (reference sequence). The CDR3 protein is CASSRGQGARTGELFF.

This rearrangement joins TRBV12-3 or TRBV12-4 to TRBJ2-7; as DNA is missing, the TRBD1 call by TCRdb cannot be tested. The CDR3 covers 12 residues. The CDR3 here is CASSPGEDEQYF.

The chain uses TRBV20-1 and TRBJ2-3; absent DNA, TCRdb's TRBD2 call cannot be checked. Per germline, CDR1 DFQATT and CDR2 SNEGSKA (reference sequence). This CDR3 is 14 amino acids long. The CDR3 protein is CSATGGALEDTQYF.

This chain joins TRBV19 and TRBJ2-7; TCRdb gives TRBD2 as the D gene, but with no DNA this cannot be confirmed. This CDR3 contains 14 residues. In germline, CDR1 is LNHDA, CDR2 SQIVND (reference sequence). CDR3 residues: CASSIEEGTYEQYF.

The chain combines TRBV29-1 with TRBJ2-3; TCRdb calls TRBD2, which cannot be checked without DNA. The CDR3 is 13 amino acids. CDR1 is SQVTM and CDR2 is ANQGSEA in the germline V gene. CDR3: CSARRAGTDTQYF.

This chain joins TRBV7-3 and TRBJ1-2. Germline values: CDR1 SGHTA, CDR2 FQGTGA. The length of the CDR3 is 11 residues. The CDR3 sequence: CAVRGGLGYTF.

The chain joins TRBV5-5 to TRBJ2-7. This CDR3 spans 13 amino acids. CDR1 and CDR2 from the germline V gene are SGHKS and YYEKEE (reference sequence). The CDR3 sequence: CASSLPWGYEQYF.

The gene calls are TRBV15 and TRBJ2-3; TCRdb's D call, TRBD2, is unchecked because there is no DNA. CDR1 is LNHNV, CDR2 YYDKDF, per germline (reference sequence). This CDR3 region has 18 residues. CDR3 amino acids: CATSRVRLAGASTDTQYF. The whole variable domain, remainder taken from reference TRBV15 and TRBJ2-3, is DAMVIQNPRYQVTQFGKPVTLSCSQTLNHNVMYWYQQKSSQAPKLLFHYYDKDFNNEADTPDNFQSRRPNTSFCFLDIRSPGLGDTAMYLCATSRVRLAGASTDTQYFGPGTRLTVL.

The gene calls are TRBV5-1 and TRBJ2-5; the D call from TCRdb, TRBD1, cannot be confirmed without DNA. There are 13 residues in the CDR3. The germline gives CDR1 SGHRS, CDR2 YFSETQ. CDR3: CASSPGTIGSQYF.

The CDR3 reads CASSPGEVYEQYF. The J gene is TRBJ2-7, the V gene TRBV14; TCRdb's D call of TRBD1 is untestable without DNA. The CDR3 spans 13 residues. Germline CDR1 and CDR2: SGHDN and FVKESK.

The CDR3 reads CSARGPLGVLAGETDTQYF. The chain has TRBV20-1 and TRBJ2-3; TCRdb's D call of TRBD2 is untestable without DNA. The CDR3 totals 19 residues. CDR1 and CDR2 (germline): DFQATT, SNEGSKA (reference sequence).

The V and J genes are TRBV7-2 and TRBJ2-2; there is no DNA to check the TCRdb D call of TRBD1. Germline CDR1 is SGHTA and CDR2 is FQGNSA. The CDR3 runs 14 residues. CDR3 sequence reads: CASSRDRVGGELFF.

The chain recombines TRBV28 with TRBJ2-2; with no DNA, the TCRdb D assignment of TRBD1 cannot be verified. Germline V gene sequence: CDR1 MDHEN, CDR2 SYDVKM. The CDR3 sequence is 18 residues long. The CDR3 reads CASSSTPFLARNTGELFF.

CDR3 protein: CATSREGVRPNTEAFF. The V call is TRBV15, the J call TRBJ1-1; absent DNA, TCRdb's TRBD1 call cannot be checked. Germline V lookup: CDR1 LNHNV, CDR2 YYDKDF (reference sequence). This CDR3 comprises 16 residues. The full variable domain, its missing parts supplied by reference TRBV15 and TRBJ1-1, is DAMVIQNPRYQVTQFGKPVTLSCSQTLNHNVMYWYQQKSSQAPKLLFHYYDKDFNNEADTPDNFQSRRPNTSFCFLDIRSPGLGDTAMYLCATSREGVRPNTEAFFGQGTRLTVV.

The chain carries TRBV28 and TRBJ2-7; TCRdb returns TRBD1, unconfirmable since there is no DNA. Germline CDR1 is MDHEN and CDR2 is SYDVKM. The CDR3 extends over 15 amino acids. The CDR3: CASKAGGLTVYEQYF.

The chain carries TRBV12-3 or TRBV12-4 and TRBJ1-5; TCRdb indicates TRBD1, and absent DNA this call remains unverified. The CDR3 is made up of 17 amino acids. The CDR3 region is CASSNRKGAVINQPQHF.